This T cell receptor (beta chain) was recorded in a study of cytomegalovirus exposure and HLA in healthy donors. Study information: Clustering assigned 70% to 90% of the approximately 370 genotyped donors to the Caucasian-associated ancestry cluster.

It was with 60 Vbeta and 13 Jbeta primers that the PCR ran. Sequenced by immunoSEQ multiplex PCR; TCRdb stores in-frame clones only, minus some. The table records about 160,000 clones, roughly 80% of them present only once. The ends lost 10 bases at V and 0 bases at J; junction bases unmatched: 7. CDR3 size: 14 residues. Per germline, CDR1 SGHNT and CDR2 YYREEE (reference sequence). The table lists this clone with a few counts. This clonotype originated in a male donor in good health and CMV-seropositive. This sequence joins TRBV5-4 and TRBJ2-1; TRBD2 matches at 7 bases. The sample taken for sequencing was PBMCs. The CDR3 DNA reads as TGTGCCGCCAGGACTAGTCGCTCCTACAATGAGCAGTTCTTC. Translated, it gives CAARTSRSYNEQFF. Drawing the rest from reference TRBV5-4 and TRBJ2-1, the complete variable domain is ETGVTQSPTHLIKTRGQQVTLRCSSQSGHNTVSWYQQALGQGPQFIFQYYREEENGRGNFPPRFSGLQFPNYSSELNVNALELDDSALYLCAARTSRSYNEQFFGPGTRLTVL.